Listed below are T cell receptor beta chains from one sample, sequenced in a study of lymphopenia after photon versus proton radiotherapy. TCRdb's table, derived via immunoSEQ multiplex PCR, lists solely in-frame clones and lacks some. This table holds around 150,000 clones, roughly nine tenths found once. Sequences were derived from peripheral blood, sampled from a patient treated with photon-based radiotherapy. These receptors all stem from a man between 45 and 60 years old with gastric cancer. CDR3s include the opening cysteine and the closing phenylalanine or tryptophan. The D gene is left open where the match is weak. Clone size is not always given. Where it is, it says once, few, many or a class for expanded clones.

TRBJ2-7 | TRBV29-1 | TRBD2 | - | CSVGLAGEPYEQYF
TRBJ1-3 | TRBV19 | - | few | CASASPESPVISGNTIYF
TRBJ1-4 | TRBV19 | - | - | CASSMDVSTNEKLFF
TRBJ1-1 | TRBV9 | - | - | CASSLTRNTEAFF
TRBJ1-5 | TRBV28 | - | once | CASSLWETAQGNQPQHF
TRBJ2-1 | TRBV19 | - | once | CASIQTGRDEQFF
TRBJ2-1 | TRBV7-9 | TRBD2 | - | CASSSLAGGSYNEQFF
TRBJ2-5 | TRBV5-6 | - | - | CASSFMETQYF
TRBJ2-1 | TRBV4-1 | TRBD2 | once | CASSLLAGGSYEQFF
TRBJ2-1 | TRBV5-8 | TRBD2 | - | CASSRLAGGSGDEQFF
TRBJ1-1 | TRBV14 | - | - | CASSPPGMNTEAFF
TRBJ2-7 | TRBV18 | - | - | CASSPESSYEQYF
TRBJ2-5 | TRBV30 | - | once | CAWSAPIYTQETQYF
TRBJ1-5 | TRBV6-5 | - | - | CASSYLSGQPQHF
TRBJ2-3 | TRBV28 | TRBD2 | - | CASRTGGDTQYF
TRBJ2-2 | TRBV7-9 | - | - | CASRGRTVRTGELFF
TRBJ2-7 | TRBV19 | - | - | CASSTTESTYEQYF
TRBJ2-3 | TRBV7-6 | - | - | CASSLTRADTQYF
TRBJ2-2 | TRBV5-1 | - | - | CASSLLPDGELFF
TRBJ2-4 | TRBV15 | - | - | CATSSGGTAKNIQYF
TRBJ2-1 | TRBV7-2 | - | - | CASRRAEYNEQFF
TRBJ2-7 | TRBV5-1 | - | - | CASRLATLTRGVSYEQYF
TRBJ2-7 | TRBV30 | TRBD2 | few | CAWSRLADEQYF
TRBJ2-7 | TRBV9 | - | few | CASSASDLYEQYF
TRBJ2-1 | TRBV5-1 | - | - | CASRPGSSYNEQFF
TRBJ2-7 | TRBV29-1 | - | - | CSGGTGTSSYEQYF
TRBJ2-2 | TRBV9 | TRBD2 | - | CASTPGTSATGELFF
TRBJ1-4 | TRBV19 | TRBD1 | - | CASRRQGDNEKLFF
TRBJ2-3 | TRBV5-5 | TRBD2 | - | CASRPGLAGRRPNTDTQYF
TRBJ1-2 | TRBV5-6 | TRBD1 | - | CASSPGGNYGYTF
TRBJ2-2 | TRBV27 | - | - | CASSPLTGSTGELFF
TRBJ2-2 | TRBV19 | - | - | CASSRQESNTGELFF
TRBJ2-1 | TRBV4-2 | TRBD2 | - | CASSQEGLAGANEQFF
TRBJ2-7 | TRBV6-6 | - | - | CASSHRDGYEQYF
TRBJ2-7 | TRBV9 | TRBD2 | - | CASSVGTSGALEQYF
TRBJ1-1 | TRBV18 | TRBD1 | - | CASSTPTGTNTEAFF
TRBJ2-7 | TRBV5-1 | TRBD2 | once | CASSLRLAGSYEQYF
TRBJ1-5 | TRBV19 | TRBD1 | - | CASSMYGSGGNQPQHF
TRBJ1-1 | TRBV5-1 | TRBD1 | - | CASSFDRGNTEAFF
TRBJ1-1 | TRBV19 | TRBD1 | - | CASKDRGFNTEAFF